The rows below give T cell receptor beta chains drawn from one sample of a study of blood T cell repertoires in COVID-19. Using immunoSEQ multiplex PCR, the repertoire was profiled, and TCRdb retains in-frame clones only, with some absent. Of about 200,000 clones in the sample, roughly 80% were seen once. The sequenced material came from peripheral blood. Receptor source: a man aged 50-60 years who had recovered from COVID-19. Each CDR3 is given with its conserved first and last residue. D genes are given only for firm matches. Some rows have no size entry. The others give once, few or many, or a class for an expanded clone.

CDR3aa	CDR3nt	d_gene	v_gene	j_gene	abundance
CASSPLLDRGGPPLHF	TGTGCCAGCAGTCCCCTTCTGGACAGGGGTGGGCCACCCCTCCACTTT	TRBD1	TRBV28	TRBJ1-6	-
CATSDVTSGLNEQFF	TGTGCCACCAGTGATGTGACTAGCGGGCTAAATGAGCAGTTCTTC	TRBD2	TRBV24-1	TRBJ2-1	many
CASSFREKAYEQYF	TGTGCCAGCAGCTTCAGGGAAAAGGCCTACGAGCAGTACTTC	-	TRBV7-9	TRBJ2-7	-
CASSLFTSGSRKQFF	TGTGCCAGCAGCTTGTTCACTAGCGGGAGTCGTAAGCAGTTCTTC	TRBD2	TRBV7-2	TRBJ2-1	few
CSVEWGTTGTDTQYF	TGCAGCGTTGAGTGGGGCACCACGGGCACAGATACGCAGTATTTT	-	TRBV29-1	TRBJ2-3	-
CASSVGQGAFVAEKLFF	TGCGCCAGCAGCGTTGGACAGGGGGCTTTCGTCGCTGAAAAACTGTTTTTT	TRBD1	TRBV5-1	TRBJ1-4	-
CASSRGLQAFF	TGTGCCAGCAGCAGGGGATTGCAAGCTTTCTTT	-	TRBV28	TRBJ1-1	-
CASSTHRGTNEKLFF	TGTGCCAGCAGCACGCACAGGGGAACTAATGAAAAACTGTTTTTT	TRBD1	TRBV11-2	TRBJ1-4	-
CASSSGITDTQYF	TGTGCCAGCAGCTCAGGGATCACAGATACGCAGTATTTT	-	TRBV7-3	TRBJ2-3	-
CASSRLAAGETQYF	TGTGCCAGCAGCCGACTAGCGGCGGGGGAGACCCAGTACTTC	TRBD2	TRBV7-9	TRBJ2-5	-
CAISEGQGNSETQYF	TGTGCCATCAGTGAGGGACAGGGTAATTCGGAGACCCAGTACTTC	TRBD1	TRBV10-3	TRBJ2-5	-
CASSLGNEQYF	TGTGCCAGCAGCTTAGGTAACGAGCAGTACTTC	-	TRBV7-2	TRBJ2-7	-
CASSSRLAGALEQYF	TGTGCCAGCAGCTCCCGACTAGCGGGAGCCCTCGAGCAGTACTTC	TRBD2	TRBV13	TRBJ2-7	-
CASRAGLAISTDTQYF	TGTGCCAGCAGGGCGGGACTAGCGATTAGCACAGATACGCAGTATTTT	TRBD2	TRBV2	TRBJ2-3	-
CASTISGISSYNEQFF	TGTGCCAGCACCATTAGCGGGATTAGCTCCTACAATGAGCAGTTCTTC	TRBD2	TRBV7-9	TRBJ2-1	-
CASSLGPAPTDTQYF	TGTGCCAGCAGCCTGGGGCCAGCGCCCACAGATACGCAGTATTTT	-	TRBV7-3	TRBJ2-3	-
CASSQDLKRENIQYF	TGTGCCAGCAGCCAAGATTTAAAGCGGGAGAACATTCAGTACTTC	TRBD2	TRBV4-2	TRBJ2-4	-
CASKRDSGFLRSGYTF	TGTGCCAGCAAGAGAGATTCAGGGTTTCTAAGGAGTGGCTACACCTTC	-	TRBV2	TRBJ1-2	-
CASSTTGTETQYF	TGTGCCAGCAGTACCACAGGTACCGAGACCCAGTACTTC	-	TRBV6-5	TRBJ2-5	-
CSVQPRTGTGELFF	TGCAGCGTCCAACCCCGGACAGGGACCGGGGAGCTGTTTTTT	TRBD1	TRBV29-1	TRBJ2-2	-
CAWRPQLAGVRETQYF	TGTGCCTGGAGACCACAGCTAGCGGGAGTGCGAGAGACCCAGTACTTC	TRBD2	TRBV30	TRBJ2-5	-
CASSPRSGVGNEQFF	TGTGCCAGCAGCCCCCGTAGCGGAGTAGGCAATGAGCAGTTCTTC	-	TRBV11-3	TRBJ2-1	-
CASRGRGDTSPLHF	TGTGCCAGTAGGGGGAGGGGGGATACTTCACCCCTCCACTTT	-	TRBV27	TRBJ1-6	-
CASSLEVGAVSGANVLTF	TGTGCCAGCAGCTTGGAAGTGGGAGCGGTCTCTGGGGCCAACGTCCTGACTTTC	-	TRBV5-4	TRBJ2-6	-
CASSERGGGYTF	TGTGCCAGCAGTGAAAGGGGAGGAGGCTACACCTTC	-	TRBV6-4	TRBJ1-2	once
CASSPSKGLAGGSGTDTQYF	TGTGCCAGCAGCCCCAGTAAGGGACTAGCGGGAGGGTCGGGCACAGATACGCAGTATTTT	TRBD2	TRBV4-2	TRBJ2-3	-
CATQKGATSSYEQYF	TGTGCCACACAAAAGGGGGCGACGAGCTCCTACGAGCAGTACTTC	TRBD1	TRBV6-5	TRBJ2-7	-
CASSLWTAAYEQYF	TGTGCCAGCAGCCTTTGGACAGCGGCCTACGAGCAGTACTTC	-	TRBV6-1	TRBJ2-7	-
CASSRGTSGSYEQYF	TGTGCCAGCAGCCGCGGGACTAGCGGCTCCTACGAGCAGTACTTC	TRBD2	TRBV6-5	TRBJ2-7	few
CASSPPNSRAKNIQYF	TGTGCCAGCAGCCCGCCGAACTCGCGGGCCAAAAACATTCAGTACTTC	-	TRBV11-2	TRBJ2-4	-
CSPYWAGGASQPQHF	TGCAGCCCGTACTGGGCAGGGGGCGCGTCTCAGCCCCAGCATTTT	TRBD1	TRBV29-1	TRBJ1-5	-
CASSPTGTDEQYF	TGTGCCAGCAGCCCGACAGGGACAGACGAGCAGTACTTC	TRBD1	TRBV11-2	TRBJ2-7	-
CASSPGTSVYEQYF	TGCGCCAGCAGCCCCGGGACTAGCGTCTACGAGCAGTACTTC	TRBD2	TRBV5-1	TRBJ2-7	-
CASSLGQLETQYF	TGCGCCAGCAGCTTGGGACAGCTCGAGACCCAGTACTTC	-	TRBV5-1	TRBJ2-5	once
CSVQGLAGSTGEQYF	TGCAGCGTCCAGGGACTAGCGGGATCGACTGGCGAGCAGTACTTC	TRBD2	TRBV29-1	TRBJ2-7	-
CASSQVVGRSDEQFF	TGCGCCAGCAGCCAAGTGGTCGGGAGATCCGATGAGCAGTTCTTC	-	TRBV4-3	TRBJ2-1	few
CASSLAGGLATGELFF	TGCGCCAGCAGCCTAGCGGGAGGACTTGCCACCGGGGAGCTGTTTTTT	TRBD2	TRBV5-1	TRBJ2-2	once
CASSLGAAYEQYF	TGTGCCAGCAGTCTAGGGGCTGCCTACGAGCAGTACTTC	-	TRBV12-3/TRBV12-4	TRBJ2-7	-
CASSLPNRGHTEAFF	TGTGCCAGCAGTTTACCCAATAGGGGGCACACTGAAGCTTTCTTT	TRBD1	TRBV7-9	TRBJ1-1	-
CASRDRGNNEQFF	TGTGCCAGCAGAGACAGGGGGAACAATGAGCAGTTCTTC	TRBD1	TRBV28	TRBJ2-1	-
CASSLVGGGPDEQYF	TGCGCCAGCAGCTTGGTAGGGGGAGGGCCCGACGAGCAGTACTTC	-	TRBV5-1	TRBJ2-7	few
CSADSYRDTEAFF	TGCAGCGCCGACAGTTACAGGGACACTGAAGCTTTCTTT	-	TRBV29-1	TRBJ1-1	-
CASSQVGGSAYEQYF	TGTGCCAGCAGCCAAGTCGGAGGGAGCGCCTACGAGCAGTACTTC	-	TRBV4-2	TRBJ2-7	-
CASISTDKAEAFF	TGTGCCAGTATCTCGACAGACAAAGCTGAAGCTTTCTTT	-	TRBV19	TRBJ1-1	-
CASSQGYPFGAREKLFF	TGTGCCAGCAGCCAAGGCTATCCGTTTGGGGCTCGCGAAAAACTGTTTTTT	-	TRBV14	TRBJ1-4	-
CASSEYGQGSWETQYF	TGTGCCAGCAGTGAATATGGACAGGGCTCTTGGGAGACCCAGTACTTC	TRBD1	TRBV25-1	TRBJ2-5	once
CASSRGTSGSHEQYF	TGTGCCAGTAGTAGGGGGACTAGCGGGAGCCACGAGCAGTACTTC	TRBD2	TRBV19	TRBJ2-7	-
CASRLQGAGEKFF	TGTGCCAGCAGACTACAGGGGGCAGGCGAGAAGTTCTTC	TRBD1	TRBV2	TRBJ2-1	-
CASRTDRGSYEQYF	TGTGCCAGCAGGACGGACAGGGGCTCCTACGAGCAGTACTTC	TRBD1	TRBV2	TRBJ2-7	few
CASSVGQGSGELFF	TGTGCCAGCAGCGTGGGACAGGGGTCCGGGGAGCTGTTTTTT	TRBD1	TRBV5-8	TRBJ2-2	-
CASGSTGYNEQFF	TGTGCCAGCGGGTCGACAGGATACAATGAGCAGTTCTTC	-	TRBV5-4	TRBJ2-1	-
CASSLDAENTEAFF	TGCGCCAGCAGCTTGGACGCAGAAAACACTGAAGCTTTCTTT	-	TRBV5-1	TRBJ1-1	-
CASSVGSLVEPQHF	TGTGCCAGCAGCGTAGGGAGTTTGGTAGAGCCCCAGCATTTT	-	TRBV9	TRBJ1-5	once
CASQTGSSYNEQFF	TGCGCCAGTCAGACCGGGAGCTCCTACAATGAGCAGTTCTTC	-	TRBV10-2	TRBJ2-1	-
CASTDSGNRHEQYF	TGTGCCAGCACCGATAGCGGGAATCGGCACGAGCAGTACTTC	TRBD2	TRBV11-1	TRBJ2-7	-